Listed below are T cell receptor beta chains from one sample, sequenced in a study of blood T cell repertoires in COVID-19. Data came from immunoSEQ multiplex PCR; TCRdb stores just in-frame clones and leaves some out. This table holds around 130,000 clones, around 80% found once. The sequenced material came from PBMCs or T cells enriched from blood (not recorded which). The receptors derive from a middle-aged man with acute COVID-19. The CDR3 runs from the conserved cysteine through the conserved F or W. D genes are given only for firm matches. Clone size, where shown, is once, few, many, or a class for clones that have expanded.

abundance,j_gene,v_gene,d_gene,CDR3aa,CDR3nt
.,TRBJ2-3,TRBV19,.,CASSTSYAIGTDTQYF,TGTGCCAGTAGTACCTCCTACGCAATCGGCACAGATACGCAGTATTTT
.,TRBJ2-3,TRBV6-5,TRBD2,CASSYSSSGGDTQYF,TGTGCCAGCAGTTACTCGTCAAGCGGGGGGGATACGCAGTATTTT
once,TRBJ1-3,TRBV18,.,CASSPPGATGNTIYF,TGTGCCAGCTCACCACCTGGGGCGACTGGAAACACCATATATTTT
.,TRBJ2-1,TRBV6-4,.,CASSPDGSSYNEQFF,TGTGCCAGCAGTCCGGACGGGAGCTCCTACAATGAGCAGTTCTTC
.,TRBJ2-3,TRBV2,TRBD2,CASGGAGGDTQYF,TGTGCCAGCGGTGGAGCGGGGGGAGATACGCAGTATTTT
.,TRBJ1-5,TRBV2,.,CASNRANSNQPQHF,TGTGCCAGCAACAGGGCAAATAGCAATCAGCCCCAGCATTTT
few,TRBJ1-5,TRBV21-1,.,CASSKVREHYSNQPQHF,TGTGCCAGCAGCAAAGTCCGAGAACACTATAGCAATCAGCCCCAGCATTTT
once,TRBJ2-7,TRBV28,TRBD2,CASSLGAGVGYEQYF,TGTGCCAGCAGTTTAGGGGCGGGAGTAGGGTACGAGCAGTACTTC
.,TRBJ1-2,TRBV6-5,TRBD1,CASSLLRDREGGYTF,TGTGCCAGCAGCCTGTTAAGGGACAGGGAAGGCGGCTACACCTTC
.,TRBJ2-3,TRBV19,.,CASSTVSGSPDTQYF,TGTGCCAGTAGTACCGTATCGGGGAGCCCAGATACGCAGTATTTT
few,TRBJ1-3,TRBV7-3,.,CASSLGGPESTIYF,TGTGCCAGCAGCTTAGGAGGGCCGGAAAGCACCATATATTTT
.,TRBJ1-4,TRBV2,.,CASSGWTPTNEKLFF,TGTGCCAGCAGTGGGTGGACACCAACTAATGAAAAACTGTTTTTT
.,TRBJ2-7,TRBV18,.,CASSSAGARSYEQYF,TGTGCCAGCTCGTCCGCAGGGGCCCGATCCTACGAGCAGTACTTC
.,TRBJ2-2,TRBV7-6,TRBD2,CASSSGTSSGELFF,TGTGCCAGCAGCTCAGGGACTAGCTCTGGGGAGCTGTTTTTT
.,TRBJ1-2,TRBV6-5,.,CASQRVGGLGYTF,TGTGCCAGCCAGAGAGTCGGAGGATTGGGCTACACCTTC
.,TRBJ1-6,TRBV5-8,TRBD1,CASSPGQRMPLHF,TGTGCCAGCAGCCCGGGACAGAGAATGCCCCTCCACTTT
once,TRBJ2-7,TRBV3-1/TRBV3-2,TRBD1,CASSSTTGDTQYF,TGTGCCAGCAGCAGTACTACAGGGGATACGCAGTACTTC
.,TRBJ1-2,TRBV18,.,CASSLNSDNYGYTF,TGTGCCAGCTCACTTAACAGTGATAACTATGGCTACACCTTC
.,TRBJ1-3,TRBV4-2,.,CASTSLPLTSSDSPSGNTIYF,TGTGCCAGCACCTCTCTCCCGTTAACATCTTCCGACAGCCCCTCTGGAAACACCATATATTTT
few,TRBJ2-7,TRBV5-4,TRBD1,CASRPGQPLTYEQYF,TGTGCCAGCAGACCGGGACAGCCGTTAACCTACGAGCAGTACTTC
.,TRBJ2-2,TRBV3-1/TRBV3-2,TRBD1,CASSLTGTGELFF,TGTGCCAGCAGCCTGACAGGGACCGGGGAGCTGTTTTTT
.,TRBJ2-7,TRBV5-1,.,CASSLGVSGWTEHYEQYF,TGCGCCAGCAGCTTGGGGGTGAGCGGGTGGACGGAACACTACGAGCAGTACTTC
.,TRBJ1-1,TRBV12-3/TRBV12-4,.,CASSSPGYPEAFF,TGTGCCAGCAGTTCTCCGGGGTACCCTGAAGCTTTCTTT
.,TRBJ2-2,TRBV19,.,CASSIGNSGELFF,TGTGCCAGTAGTATAGGAAATAGCGGGGAGCTGTTTTTT
few,TRBJ1-3,TRBV7-8,.,CASSLRGYGNTIYF,TGTGCCAGCAGCTTAAGAGGATACGGAAACACCATATATTTT
.,TRBJ2-7,TRBV13,TRBD1,CASSLKQDRPLLSF,TGTGCCAGCAGCTTGAAACAGGACAGGCCTCTTTTGTCCTTC
.,TRBJ2-5,TRBV4-1,.,CASSQGRGGSGETQYF,TGCGCCAGCAGCCAAGGAAGGGGGGGCTCTGGAGAGACCCAGTACTTC
.,TRBJ2-3,TRBV5-1,TRBD2,CASTPTSGGNTQYF,TGCGCCAGCACCCCGACTAGCGGGGGCAATACGCAGTATTTT
.,TRBJ1-1,TRBV3-1/TRBV3-2,.,CASSPEGVGRGNTEAFF,TGTGCCAGCAGCCCCGAAGGAGTAGGGCGGGGGAACACTGAAGCTTTCTTT
.,TRBJ1-1,TRBV3-1/TRBV3-2,.,CASSPGELNTEAFF,TGTGCCAGCAGCCCGGGGGAGTTGAACACTGAAGCTTTCTTT
.,TRBJ2-3,TRBV3-1/TRBV3-2,TRBD2,CASSPRSGGASDTQYF,TGTGCCAGCAGTCCTCGTAGCGGGGGGGCCTCAGATACGCAGTATTTT
.,TRBJ1-1,TRBV4-1,TRBD1,CASSQEWGQGTEAFF,TGCGCCAGCAGCCAAGAATGGGGACAGGGAACTGAAGCTTTCTTT
.,TRBJ1-6,TRBV28,.,CASSRSGSYNSPLHF,TGTGCCAGCAGTCGGTCGGGCTCCTATAATTCACCCCTCCACTTT
few,TRBJ1-6,TRBV5-1,.,CASSLEYRGNNSPLHF,TGCGCCAGCAGCTTGGAGTATCGGGGTAATAATTCACCCCTCCACTTT
once,TRBJ2-7,TRBV3-1/TRBV3-2,TRBD2,CASSPRSSGAEQYF,TGTGCCAGCAGCCCTCGATCTAGCGGGGCCGAGCAGTACTTC
few,TRBJ1-4,TRBV30,.,CAQGPLEGEKLFF,TGTGCCCAGGGGCCCTTAGAGGGAGAAAAACTGTTTTTT
few,TRBJ1-1,TRBV11-2,TRBD1,CASSPPGQGRTEAFF,TGTGCCAGCAGCCCGCCGGGACAGGGTAGGACTGAAGCTTTCTTT
.,TRBJ1-1,TRBV27,TRBD1,CASSFGTGGARNTEAFF,TGTGCCAGCAGTTTCGGGACAGGGGGCGCGAGGAACACTGAAGCTTTCTTT
.,TRBJ1-1,TRBV21-1,.,CASFIGQPNLNTEAFF,TGTGCCTCATTTATCGGACAGCCTAACTTGAACACTGAAGCTTTCTTT
.,TRBJ2-5,TRBV5-1,TRBD1,CASSPSPTGVETQYF,TGCGCCAGCAGCCCCTCACCCACAGGGGTTGAGACCCAGTACTTC
.,TRBJ2-7,TRBV7-6,TRBD2,CASSLDPTSAYYEQYF,TGTGCCAGCAGCTTAGACCCTACTAGCGCCTACTACGAGCAGTACTTC
.,TRBJ1-2,TRBV19,.,CASSPNRVNYGYTF,TGTGCCAGTAGTCCAAACAGAGTTAACTATGGCTACACCTTC
.,TRBJ2-5,TRBV28,TRBD1,CASSNRDRAEETQYF,TGTGCCAGCAGTAACCGGGACAGGGCTGAGGAGACCCAGTACTTC
.,TRBJ2-7,TRBV28,.,CASGGNAYEQYF,TGTGCCAGCGGGGGGAACGCCTACGAGCAGTACTTC
.,TRBJ1-5,TRBV2,.,CASSENTYSNQPQHF,TGTGCCAGCAGTGAAAACACATATAGCAATCAGCCCCAGCATTTT
.,TRBJ1-3,TRBV9,.,CASSVNPLTWVGNTIYF,TGTGCCAGCAGCGTCAATCCCCTGACATGGGTGGGAAACACCATATATTTT
once,TRBJ1-2,TRBV29-1,.,CSVGNSYPRGYTF,TGCAGCGTTGGTAACAGTTATCCCCGGGGCTACACCTTC
.,TRBJ1-3,TRBV7-6,.,CASSWAIHDSSGNTIYF,TGTGCCAGCAGCTGGGCGATACATGATTCTTCTGGAAACACCATATATTTT
.,TRBJ2-1,TRBV7-7,TRBD2,CASSLQLAGGSNEQFF,TGTGCTAGCAGCCTCCAACTAGCGGGAGGGAGTAATGAGCAGTTCTTC
.,TRBJ1-1,TRBV18,.,CASSPAGLRTEAFF,TGTGCCAGCTCACCGGCGGGGCTAAGGACTGAAGCTTTCTTT
.,TRBJ2-3,TRBV30,.,CAWSRGMADTQYF,TGTGCCTGGAGTCGGGGGATGGCAGATACGCAGTATTTT